A single sample is the source of the 5 T cell receptor beta chains below, sequenced in a study of spatial heterogeneity in lung cancer. Notes on the study in general: The number of expanded tumor alpha and beta chains correlated with mutation number.

Regarding time point: sample taken at primary tumor resection. No antigen is known for these receptors. One entry per CDR3 protein, called by TCRdb with MiXCR from the 5' RACE reads. The sample contains about 11,000 distinct CDR3 sequences, around 8.3% of which appear only once. The specimen comprised lung tumor tissue, sampled at surgery. The receptors were gathered from a female donor with early-stage non-small cell lung cancer.

Remarks on this clonotype: This beta chain is a stray sequence in a library constructed for alpha chains; its clone size is not meaningful. The chain has TRBV19 and TRBJ2-3; 7 bases map to TRBD2. The germline CDR1 and CDR2 sequences are LNHDA and SQIVND (reference sequence). The CDR3 extends over 13 amino acids. The J segment lost 4 bases and the V segment lost 11 bases, leaving 9 bases of the junction unmatched. The CDR3 here is CAASGTIADTQYF. The CDR3 DNA reads as TGTGCCGCCTCCGGGACTATTGCAGATACGCAGTATTTT.

Many counts were recorded for this clonotype. Because this beta chain is a stray read in a library intended to capture alpha chains, its abundance should not be given much weight. The chain links TRBV28 to TRBJ2-7; D is undetermined. Germline CDR1 is MDHEN and CDR2 is SYDVKM. This CDR3 comprises 13 residues. Trimming stripped 3 bases from V and 2 bases from J, with 8 bases between. CDR3 region: CASSLQLPYEQYF. The CDR3 nucleotides read TGTGCCAGCAGTTTGCAGCTACCCTACGAGCAGTACTTC.

By share of the sample, this clonotype is medium-sized (0.01 to 0.1%). Within a library made for alpha chains, this beta chain is off target, and its count is uninformative. The chain combines TRBV5-6 with TRBJ2-1; D is perhaps TRBD2 (6 bases). Germline V CDR1 and CDR2: SGHDT, YYEEEE. The V gene lost 0 bases and the J gene lost 0 bases, with 16 bases spanning the gap. The CDR3 extends over 18 amino acids. This CDR3 reads CASSLGETRRSSYNEQFF. DNA of the CDR3: TGTGCCAGCAGCTTGGGTGAGACTAGGAGAAGCTCCTACAATGAGCAGTTCTTC. The full variable domain, its missing parts supplied by reference TRBV5-6 and TRBJ2-1, is DAGVTQSPTHLIKTRGQQVTLRCSPKSGHDTVSWYQQALGQGPQFIFQYYEEEERQRGNFPDRFSGHQFPNYSSELNVNALLLGDSALYLCASSLGETRRSSYNEQFFGPGTRLTVL.

This clonotype turned up a few times. Because this beta chain is a stray read in a library intended to capture alpha chains, its abundance should not be given much weight. This sequence joins TRBV30 and TRBJ2-2; D is perhaps TRBD1 (5 bases). CDR3 length: 13 residues. The V end lost 6 bases, the J end lost 6 bases, and 14 bases lay between the germline ends. Germline CDR1 reads GTSNPN; CDR2 reads SVGIG (reference sequence). As DNA, the CDR3 is TGTGCCTGCATGACAGAGGATCCCGGGGAGCTGTTTTTT. Encoded protein: CACMTEDPGELFF.

In its sample, this clonotype is medium-sized. As an off-target read in a library built for alpha chains, this beta chain has a frequency of little significance. The chain is built from TRBV5-1 and TRBJ1-4; 8 positions agree with TRBD1. In germline, CDR1 is SGHRS, CDR2 YFSETQ. With 0 bases clipped from V and 6 bases from J, the junction kept 4 bases outside the gene matches. The CDR3 consists of 15 residues. The CDR3 DNA is TGCGCCAGCAGCTTGGGGACAGGGACTGATGAAAAACTGTTTTTT. Its translation: CASSLGTGTDEKLFF.